The 18 T cell receptor beta chains below come from one sample, sequenced in a study of shared clonotypes between healthy human individuals. Only in-frame clones appear in the TCRdb table, and some are missing; sequencing was by immunoSEQ multiplex PCR. The top ten hold more than 0.1% of the sample, which has roughly 2 million clones, approximately 96% seen once. Sequencing was performed on naive CD4+ T cells sorted from blood. Indicated subset: CD45RA+ positively selected. These receptor sequences come from a man younger than 30 in good health.

V usage is TRBV15 and J usage is TRBJ2-1; D is uncertain. The CDR3 covers 12 residues. V was shortened by 3 bases and J by 9 bases, with 9 bases between the two germline ends. The V gene's germline CDR1 is LNHNV and CDR2 YYDKDF (reference sequence). The CDR3 bases are TGTGCCACCAGCAGCGATTCAAGTGAGCAGTTCTTC. Its protein is CATSSDSSEQFF.

The chain joins TRBV11-2 to TRBJ2-3, with D unresolved. The CDR3 runs 17 residues. Germline assignment: CDR1 SGHAT and CDR2 FQNNGV. V gave up 1 base and J gave up 1 base, with 15 bases separating them. CDR3 DNA: TGTGCCAGCAGCTTAGGAATGGGTCGAGAACGCACAGATACGCAGTATTTT. Amino acids: CASSLGMGRERTDTQYF.

To note about this clone: One junction end does not reproduce the germline sequence, and a read error may be involved. This sequence joins TRBV6-5 and TRBJ1-1; D not certain. Germline assignment: CDR1 MNHEY and CDR2 SVGAGI. The CDR3 length is 14 residues. The CDR3 DNA reads as TGTGCCAGCAGTTACTCGATGGTAAACAGTGAAGCTTTCTTT. It is translated as CASSYSMVNSEAFF.

The V gene is TRBV11-2, the J gene TRBJ1-1, with TRBD1 as a possible D gene (6 bases). V was shortened by 4 bases and J by 7 bases, with 10 bases between the two germline ends. Germline CDR1 and CDR2: SGHAT and FQNNGV. This CDR3 has 12 amino acids. This CDR3 reads CASSSWDNEAFF. CDR3 nucleotide sequence: TGTGCCAGCAGCTCTTGGGACAATGAAGCTTTCTTT. The full variable domain, with the rest looked up from reference TRBV11-2 and TRBJ1-1, is EAGVAQSPRYKIIEKRQSVAFWCNPISGHATLYWYQQILGQGPKLLIQFQNNGVVDDSQLPKDRFSAERLKGVDSTLKIQPAKLEDSAVYLCASSSWDNEAFFGQGTRLTVV.

The chain combines TRBV5-1 with TRBJ2-1; D unresolved. Germline CDR1 is SGHRS and CDR2 is YFSETQ. The CDR3 has 16 amino acids. V lost 2 bases and J lost 1, with 13 bases in between. This CDR3 reads CASSLVARPSYNEQFF. The CDR3 nucleotides are TGCGCCAGCAGCTTAGTTGCCAGGCCTTCCTACAATGAGCAGTTCTTC.

The chain joins TRBV9 to TRBJ2-1; tentative D call: TRBD2 (6 bases). The germline CDR1 and CDR2 sequences are SGDLS and YYNGEE. The CDR3 covers 14 residues. Trimming took 4 bases from V and 9 from J, leaving 17 bases between them. The CDR3 sequence is CASSPRGFGGEQFF. As DNA, the CDR3 is TGTGCCAGCAGCCCCCGGGGGTTCGGCGGTGAGCAGTTCTTC.

J is TRBJ2-5 and V is TRBV6-5, with D possibly TRBD2 on 7 matching bases. This CDR3 comprises 15 residues. The V gene's germline CDR1 is MNHEY and CDR2 SVGAGI. Trimming took off 6 bases at V and 2 bases at J, with 16 bases between the two ends. In DNA, the CDR3 is TGTGCCAGCAGGTCTGGGGGGGGCCCACAAGAGACCCAGTACTTC. Amino acids: CASRSGGGPQETQYF.

This sequence joins TRBV10-3 and TRBJ1-1; D unclear. The CDR3 is 11 amino acids. Trimming took 9 bases from V and 5 from J, leaving 10 bases between them. CDR1 and CDR2 from the germline V gene are ENHRY and SYGVKD. The CDR3 loop is CAIMGGTEAFF. The CDR3 DNA follows: TGTGCCATAATGGGTGGGACTGAAGCTTTCTTT.

The chain combines TRBV29-1 with TRBJ2-1; no clear D gene. Trimming took off 4 bases at V and 4 bases at J, with 5 bases between the two ends. CDR1 and CDR2 (germline): SQVTM, ANQGSEA. The length of the CDR3 is 11 residues. CDR3 residues: CSVVEYNEQFF. The CDR3 coding sequence is TGCAGCGTTGTTGAGTACAATGAGCAGTTCTTC.

V and J are TRBV7-2 and TRBJ1-2; a weak D match, TRBD1 (6 bases). Trimming pared 3 bases from V and 8 bases from J, leaving 10 bases between. CDR1 is SGHTA and CDR2 is FQGNSA in the germline V gene. This CDR3 comprises 12 residues. As DNA, the CDR3 is TGTGCCAGCAGCTTTAACAGGGACGGCTACACCTTC. It codes for CASSFNRDGYTF.

The chain combines TRBV27 with TRBJ2-1; TRBD2 aligns across 10 bases. Looked up from germline, CDR1 is MNHEY and CDR2 is SMNVEV (reference sequence). V shed 6 bases, J shed 8 bases, and the junction held 10 bases outside the gene matches. The CDR3 runs to 15 residues. The CDR3 DNA reads as TGTGCCAGCAGAACCGGGACTAGCGCCATCCATGAGCAGTTCTTC. Protein sequence: CASRTGTSAIHEQFF.

The chain carries TRBV23-1 and TRBJ1-5, with D perhaps matching TRBD1 (6 bases). Being an ORF, TRBV23-1 has a function that is uncertain. V was cut by 6 bases and J by 1 base, with 16 bases left in between. The CDR3 extends over 16 amino acids. The CDR3 here is CASSHYRVRSNQPQHF. The CDR3 DNA reads TGCGCCAGCAGCCACTACAGGGTTAGGAGCAATCAGCCCCAGCATTTT.

The chain uses TRBV28 and TRBJ2-5, with 8 bases aligning to TRBD2. Trimming removed 5 bases from V and 4 bases from J; junction bases left unmatched: 12. The CDR3 length is 16 residues. The V gene's germline CDR1 is MDHEN and CDR2 SYDVKM. Here the CDR3 reads CASSASGSNLGETQYF. The CDR3, as DNA: TGTGCCAGCAGTGCTAGCGGGTCCAATTTAGGAGAGACCCAGTACTTC.

The CDR3 here is CASSWTSGPSTDTQYF. Written as DNA, the CDR3 is TGTGCCAGCAGCTGGACTAGCGGACCGAGCACAGATACGCAGTATTTT. V usage is TRBV7-6 and J usage is TRBJ2-3; TRBD2 matches at 10 bases. The CDR3 is made up of 16 amino acids. Germline V lookup: CDR1 SGHVS, CDR2 FNYEAQ. V was pared by 4 bases and J by 0 bases, with 4 bases of the junction left unmatched.

The V and J genes are TRBV6-6 and TRBJ2-3; D might be TRBD2 (6 bases). Trimming pared 6 bases from V and 3 bases from J, leaving 16 bases between. CDR3 length: 15 residues. Germline V lookup: CDR1 MNHNY, CDR2 SVGAGI (reference sequence). This chain's CDR3 is CASRAGSPKTDTQYF. CDR3 DNA: TGTGCCAGCAGGGCCGGGAGCCCCAAGACAGATACGCAGTATTTT.

The chain combines TRBV10-3 with TRBJ1-2; the D gene is possibly TRBD1 (5 bases). CDR1 and CDR2 from the germline V gene are ENHRY and SYGVKD. This CDR3 has 15 residues. V lost 4 bases and J 8 bases, leaving 20 bases between the germline ends. Here the CDR3 DNA reads TGTGCCATCAGTGGCCAGGGCCCCTTAATTGGAGGCTACACCTTC. This sequence encodes CAISGQGPLIGGYTF.

This chain joins TRBV7-8 and TRBJ1-6, with a tentative D call TRBD1 (5 bases). The CDR3 sequence is 13 residues long. CDR1 and CDR2 (germline): SGHVS, FQNEAQ. Trimming left V 10 bases short and J 4 bases short, with 11 bases between. The CDR3 sequence is CATREGYNSPLHF. DNA of the CDR3: TGTGCCACCCGGGAGGGGTATAATTCACCCCTCCACTTT.

CDR3: CASSTFRAGLDPSSYNEQFF. CDR3 coding DNA: TGTGCCAGCAGCACCTTTAGAGCGGGGCTTGATCCTAGCTCCTACAATGAGCAGTTCTTC. This chain joins TRBV7-8 and TRBJ2-1, with 7 bases that match TRBD2. CDR3 length: 20 residues. With V trimmed by 5 bases and J by 0 bases, 19 bases remained unmatched. Germline V gene lookup returns CDR1 SGHVS and CDR2 FQNEAQ.